This TCR beta chain was found in a study of cytomegalovirus exposure and HLA in healthy donors. Study as a whole: Previous work identified 117 million unique TCR beta sequences from around 200 million T cells.

This clone was counted a few times. Its specificity is unknown. Germline CDR1 is SEHNR and CDR2 is FQNEAQ (reference sequence). This CDR3 contains 17 residues. The J segment lost 6 bases and the V segment lost 5 bases, leaving 10 bases of the junction unmatched. The PCR had 60 Vbeta and 13 Jbeta primers. Here immunoSEQ multiplex PCR was the method, and the copy in TCRdb shows in-frame clones only, minus some. The sample lists 150,000 to 200,000 clones, roughly 85% seen once, with more than 0.55% in the top ten. Regarding the study as a whole: Most TCR sequences were rare, but some public TCRs occurred in many donors.

Sequencing was carried out using PBMCs. This sequence originates from a woman in her forties in good health and CMV-seronegative. V usage is TRBV7-9 and J usage is TRBJ1-6; 10 nucleotides align to TRBD1. The CDR3 nucleotides read TGTGCCAGCAGCCCCACCCCGGGACAGGGGATTAATTCACCCCTCCACTTT. It codes for CASSPTPGQGINSPLHF.